The 22 T cell receptor beta chains in this list originate from one sample, sequenced in a study of graft-versus-host responses after intestinal transplantation. Here immunoSEQ multiplex PCR was the method, and the copy in TCRdb shows in-frame clones only, minus some. The sample lists about 130,000 clones, roughly 92% occurring once. No antigen has been identified for these receptors. Sequencing used unstimulated CD4+ T cells sorted from spleen or lymph node cells, obtained before intestinal transplant. Source of these receptors: a human donor who received an intestinal transplant.

V and J are TRBV6-6 and TRBJ1-2; D is perhaps TRBD1 (5 bases). V lost 6 bases and J 10 bases, leaving 18 bases between the germline ends. CDR1 MNHNY and CDR2 SVGAGI come from the germline V gene (reference sequence). This CDR3 comprises 13 residues. The CDR3 DNA is TGTGCCAGCAGACCCGTCGGGACGGATGACTACACCTTC. Translation gives CASRPVGTDDYTF.

The table lists this clone with a count of one. Additional DNA sequences in this sample encode the identical CDR3. The J gene is TRBJ1-2, the V gene TRBV5-1, with D tentatively TRBD1 (5 bases). V lost 0 bases, J lost 5 bases, and 8 bases lay in between. Germline CDR1 SGHRS, CDR2 YFSETQ. The CDR3 is 13 residues long. CDR3 sequence (DNA): TGCGCCAGCAGCTTGGGACAGACATATGGCTACACCTTC. It yields the protein CASSLGQTYGYTF.

This clone has only one observation. CDR3 amino acids: CASGFREDQETQYF. The CDR3 DNA is TGTGCTAGTGGTTTCAGGGAAGACCAAGAGACCCAGTACTTC. The chain carries TRBV12-5 and TRBJ2-5; tentatively, D is TRBD1 (5 bases). CDR1 is LGHNT, CDR2 FRNRAP, per germline. This CDR3 is 14 amino acids long. Trimming cost V 3 bases and J 0 bases, with 8 bases left between them.

The V call is TRBV11-2, the J call TRBJ2-3, with D possibly being TRBD2 (7 bases). This CDR3 comprises 15 residues. Trimming removed 2 bases at V and 4 bases at J, with 13 bases between. From germline, CDR1 is SGHAT and CDR2 FQNNGV. The CDR3 bases are TGTGCCAGCAGCTTATATGCGGGGGCCCCAGATACGCAGTATTTT. Translating gives CASSLYAGAPDTQYF.

This sequence joins TRBV2 and TRBJ2-3, with TRBD2 matching over 10 bases. The CDR3 contains 14 residues. CDR1 and CDR2 from the germline V gene are SNHLY and FYNNEI. The J segment lost 5 bases and the V segment lost 6 bases, leaving 5 bases of the junction unmatched. The CDR3 loop reads CASSIAGGLDTQYF. The CDR3 bases are TGTGCCAGCAGCATAGCGGGGGGCCTAGATACGCAGTATTTT.

The chain recombines TRBV21-1 with TRBJ2-3; the table's D call TRBD2 went unverified against the DNA. TRBV21-1 is termed a pseudogene. The CDR3 loop spans 20 amino acids. CDR3 region: CASSSRVAGGPGGFTDTQYF. The CDR3 DNA follows: TGTGCCAGCAGCTCACGAGTAGCGGGGGGGCCGGGAGGATTCACAGATACGCAGTATTTT.

V usage is TRBV29-1 and J usage is TRBJ2-5; D gene unclear. The CDR3 sequence is 13 residues long. CDR1 is SQVTM, CDR2 ANQGSEA, per germline. The V end was cut by 4 bases, the J end by 5 bases, with 14 bases between. The CDR3: CSVVPVSRETQYF. The CDR3 nucleotides read TGCAGCGTTGTCCCGGTCTCGAGGGAGACCCAGTACTTC.

The J gene is TRBJ1-6, the V gene TRBV5-5, with D possibly TRBD1 on 5 matching bases. The CDR3 length is 18 residues. Trimming left V 0 bases short and J 0 bases short, with 13 bases between. CDR1 SGHKS and CDR2 YYEKEE come from the germline V gene (reference sequence). CDR3 nucleotides: TGTGCCAGCAGCTTGGCAATAAGAGACAGCTCCTATAATTCACCCCTCCACTTT. It specifies CASSLAIRDSSYNSPLHF.

The J gene is TRBJ2-5, the V gene TRBV10-3, with D uncertain. This CDR3 comprises 15 residues. V was cut by 3 bases and J by 5 bases, with 16 bases left in between. Germline CDR1 reads ENHRY; CDR2 reads SYGVKD. In DNA form, the CDR3 reads TGTGCCATCAGTGATTCTGCGGCAATGTGGGAGACCCAGTACTTC. It encodes CAISDSAAMWETQYF.

The chain combines TRBV18 with TRBJ2-7; no clear D gene. Germline CDR1 and CDR2: KGHSH and LQKENI. The germline V and J ends were trimmed by 5 bases and 2 bases, with 7 bases remaining between them. The CDR3 totals 12 residues. In DNA form, the CDR3 reads TGTGCCAGCTCAAAGGGTACCTACGAGCAGTACTTC. As protein: CASSKGTYEQYF.

The chain combines TRBV5-5 with TRBJ2-2, with 8 bases aligning to TRBD2. Germline values: CDR1 SGHKS, CDR2 YYEKEE (reference sequence). Losses at the gene ends were 0 bases for V and 2 bases for J; bases not matched to a gene: 6. This CDR3 region has 17 residues. The CDR3 spells CASSLAEAGGNTGELFF. The CDR3 coding sequence is TGTGCCAGCAGCTTGGCCGAGGCGGGGGGAAACACCGGGGAGCTGTTTTTT.

This chain connects TRBV6-5 to TRBJ1-3; 8 bases match TRBD1. The length of the CDR3 is 14 residues. Per the germline V gene, CDR1 is MNHEY and CDR2 is SVGAGI. J was trimmed by 2 bases and V by 5 bases; bases with no gene match: 2. CDR3 sequence: CASSGQGTGNTIYF. As DNA, the CDR3 is TGTGCCAGCAGTGGACAGGGAACTGGAAACACCATATATTTT.

This chain uses TRBV6-1 with TRBJ2-7; 8 bases match TRBD2. This CDR3 spans 15 amino acids. Trimming at V came to 6 bases and at J to 3 bases, leaving 10 bases not matched to a gene. Germline V gene data show CDR1 as MNHNS and CDR2 as SASEGT. CDR3 bases: TGTGCCAGCAGGAAGCGGGGGCAGGTTGACTACGAGCAGTACTTC. Translation: CASRKRGQVDYEQYF.

The chain combines TRBV21-1 with TRBJ2-3; the table calls TRBD2, which could not be checked here. TRBV21-1 corresponds to a pseudogene. This CDR3 is built from 16 residues. Here the CDR3 reads CASSNPRLAGSDTQYF. DNA for the CDR3: TGTGCCAGCAGCAACCCCCGACTAGCGGGGTCCGATACGCAGTATTTT.

This clone has only one observation. V and J are TRBV25-1 and TRBJ2-5; no reliable D call. V gave up 4 bases and J gave up 0 bases, with 6 bases separating them. The CDR3 totals 13 residues. The germline gives CDR1 MGHDK, CDR2 SYGVNS. The CDR3 loop is CASSVKNQETQYF. The CDR3 nucleotides are TGTGCCAGCAGTGTGAAGAACCAAGAGACCCAGTACTTC.

V and J are TRBV6-1 and TRBJ1-5; the D is unclear. CDR3 length: 13 amino acids. Trimming cost V 4 bases and J 4 bases, with 8 bases left between them. Germline CDR1 is MNHNS and CDR2 is SASEGT. The CDR3 nucleotides read TGTGCCAGCAGTGTGGAGAGGAATCAGCCCCAGCATTTT. This sequence encodes CASSVERNQPQHF.

The chain uses TRBV7-9 and TRBJ2-7; unclear D gene. Between the trimmed V and J ends, which lost 1 base and 9 bases, there was a span of 10 bases. The CDR3 has 12 residues. Germline CDR1 is SEHNR and CDR2 is FQNEAQ (reference sequence). CDR3 region: CASSLDSPGQYF. CDR3 in DNA: TGTGCCAGCAGCTTAGACAGCCCGGGGCAGTACTTC.

V gene TRBV7-9 combines with J gene TRBJ2-1; TRBD2 matches 11 bases. Germline-derived CDR1 and CDR2 are SEHNR and FQNEAQ (reference sequence). The CDR3 spans 16 residues. V gave up 5 bases and J gave up 7 bases; unmatched junction bases: 10. For the CDR3, the DNA is TGTGCCAGCAGCACTAGACTAGCGGGAAAAGGGAATGAGCAGTTCTTC. The encoded protein is CASSTRLAGKGNEQFF.

The rearrangement links TRBV7-6 to TRBJ1-2, with a weak D call TRBD1 (6 bases). Germline V gene sequence: CDR1 SGHVS, CDR2 FNYEAQ. With 1 base removed from V and 6 bases from J, the gap between germline ends came to 9 bases. The CDR3 contains 13 residues. The DNA for the CDR3 is TGTGCCAGCAGCTTAGTTGGGGGCAATGGCTACACCTTC. It is translated as CASSLVGGNGYTF.

This clone showed up just once. V and J are TRBV6-1 and TRBJ2-5; possible D gene TRBD2, 7 bases. Germline CDR1 is MNHNS and CDR2 is SASEGT. The CDR3 has 14 amino acids. V was clipped by 6 bases and J by 5 bases, with 16 bases between them. CDR3 nucleotides: TGTGCCAGCAGGCTCGGGGGGCGCTGGGAGACCCAGTACTTC. Amino acids: CASRLGGRWETQYF.

The chain employs TRBV19 and TRBJ2-2, with 8 bases aligning to TRBD2. V lost 6 bases, J lost 3 bases, and 6 bases stayed unmatched. The CDR3 totals 15 residues. The germline V gene has CDR1 LNHDA and CDR2 SQIVND (reference sequence). DNA of the CDR3: TGTGCCAGTAGGGGCGGGGGGCCCGACACCGGGGAGCTGTTTTTT. Protein sequence: CASRGGGPDTGELFF. The full variable domain, its missing parts supplied by reference TRBV19 and TRBJ2-2, is DGGITQSPKYLFRKEGQNVTLSCEQNLNHDAMYWYRQDPGQGLRLIYYSQIVNDFQKGDIAEGYSVSREKKESFPLTVTSAQKNPTAFYLCASRGGGPDTGELFFGEGSRLTVL.

This clone was detected a few times. The chain is built from TRBV19 and TRBJ1-5; no clear D gene. The ends were cut back, 7 bases at V and 3 bases at J, with 13 bases in the middle. From germline, CDR1 is LNHDA and CDR2 SQIVND (reference sequence). The CDR3 is 14 amino acids. The CDR3 loop reads CASTTVPPNQPQHF. In DNA, the CDR3 is TGTGCCAGTACCACGGTCCCTCCCAATCAGCCCCAGCATTTT.